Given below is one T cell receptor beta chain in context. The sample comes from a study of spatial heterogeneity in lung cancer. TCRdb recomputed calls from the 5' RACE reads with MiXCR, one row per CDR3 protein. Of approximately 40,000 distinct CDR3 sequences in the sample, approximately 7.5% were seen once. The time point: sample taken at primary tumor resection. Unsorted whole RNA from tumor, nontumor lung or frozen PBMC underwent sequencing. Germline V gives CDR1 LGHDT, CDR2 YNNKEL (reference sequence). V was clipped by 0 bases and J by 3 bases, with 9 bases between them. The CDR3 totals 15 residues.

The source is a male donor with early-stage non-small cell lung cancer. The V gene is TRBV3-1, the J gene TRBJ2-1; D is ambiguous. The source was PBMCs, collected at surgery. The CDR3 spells CASSQERAVYNEQFF. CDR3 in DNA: TGTGCCAGCAGCCAAGAACGGGCAGTCTACAATGAGCAGTTCTTC.